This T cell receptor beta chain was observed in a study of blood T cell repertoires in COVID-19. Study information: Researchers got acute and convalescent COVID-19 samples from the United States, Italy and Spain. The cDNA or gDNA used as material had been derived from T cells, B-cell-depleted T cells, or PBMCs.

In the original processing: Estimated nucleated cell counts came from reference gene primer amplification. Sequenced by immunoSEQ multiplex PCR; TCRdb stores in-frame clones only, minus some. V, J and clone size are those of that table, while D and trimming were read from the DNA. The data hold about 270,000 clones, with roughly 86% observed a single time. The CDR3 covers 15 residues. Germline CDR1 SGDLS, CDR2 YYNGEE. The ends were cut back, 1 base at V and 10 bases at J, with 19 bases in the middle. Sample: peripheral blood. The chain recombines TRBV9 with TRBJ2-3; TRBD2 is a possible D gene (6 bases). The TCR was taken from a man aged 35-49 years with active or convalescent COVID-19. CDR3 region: CASSVTFGSSGPQYF. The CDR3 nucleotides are TGTGCCAGCAGCGTAACGTTCGGGAGTTCGGGTCCGCAGTATTTT.